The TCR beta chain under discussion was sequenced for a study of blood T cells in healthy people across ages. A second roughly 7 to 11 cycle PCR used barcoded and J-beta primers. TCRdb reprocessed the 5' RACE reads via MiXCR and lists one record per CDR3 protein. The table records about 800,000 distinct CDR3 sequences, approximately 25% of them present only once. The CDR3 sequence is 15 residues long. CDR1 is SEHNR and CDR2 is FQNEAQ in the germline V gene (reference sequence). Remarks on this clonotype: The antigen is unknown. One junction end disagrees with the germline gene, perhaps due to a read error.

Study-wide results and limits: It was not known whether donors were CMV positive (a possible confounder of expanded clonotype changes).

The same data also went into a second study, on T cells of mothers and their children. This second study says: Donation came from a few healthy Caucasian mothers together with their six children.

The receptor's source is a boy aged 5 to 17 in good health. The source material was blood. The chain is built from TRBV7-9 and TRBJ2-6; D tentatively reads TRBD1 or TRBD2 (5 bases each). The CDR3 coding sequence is TGTGCCAGCAGCTTAGGGTCCGTTGGGGGCAACGTCCTGACTTTC. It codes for CASSLGSVGGNVLTF.